Below, 10 T cell receptor beta chains from the same sample are listed, as sequenced in a study of blood T cell repertoires in COVID-19. This table comes from immunoSEQ multiplex PCR, and its TCRdb copy is limited to in-frame clones, with some not included. The sample shows around 300,000 clones, 85% of them seen only once. Sequencing was carried out using PBMCs or T cells enriched from blood (not recorded which). These receptors were taken from a woman aged 50 to 65 who had recovered from COVID-19.

J is TRBJ2-1 and V is TRBV4-1; 8 positions match TRBD2. The CDR3 spans 16 residues. V gave up 0 bases and J gave up 8 bases; unmatched junction bases: 9. Germline CDR1 MGHRA, CDR2 YSYEKL. In DNA form, the CDR3 reads TGCGCCAGCAGCCAAGAGGCAACGGGGGGGCCTTATGAGCAGTTCTTC. Translation: CASSQEATGGPYEQFF.

V usage is TRBV5-6 and J usage is TRBJ2-5, with TRBD2 matching over 12 bases. The CDR3 is 14 residues long. V dropped 6 bases and J dropped 5; count of bases not matched to a gene: 5. Per the germline V gene, CDR1 is SGHDT and CDR2 is YYEEEE. CDR3 in DNA: TGTGCCAGCATTAGACTAGCGGGGGCGGAGACCCAGTACTTC. This encodes CASIRLAGAETQYF. The variable domain in full, with the rest retrieved from reference TRBV5-6 and TRBJ2-5, is DAGVTQSPTHLIKTRGQQVTLRCSPKSGHDTVSWYQQALGQGPQFIFQYYEEEERQRGNFPDRFSGHQFPNYSSELNVNALLLGDSALYLCASIRLAGAETQYFGPGTRLLVL.

CDR3 DNA: TGCGCCAGCAGCTTGGTTACAGCACCTAACACTGAAGCTTTCTTT. Protein: CASSLVTAPNTEAFF. The chain links TRBV5-1 to TRBJ1-1; D is uncertain. V lost 0 bases to trimming and J lost 2 bases, with 11 bases between them. Per the germline V gene, CDR1 is SGHRS and CDR2 is YFSETQ. The CDR3 has 15 residues. Based on the CDR3 plus reference TRBV5-1 and TRBJ1-1, the full variable domain is KAGVTQTPRYLIKTRGQQVTLSCSPISGHRSVSWYQQTPGQGLQFLFEYFSETQRNKGNFPGRFSGRQFSNSRSEMNVSTLELGDSALYLCASSLVTAPNTEAFFGQGTRLTVV.

The V and J genes are TRBV7-9 and TRBJ2-1; 7 bases fit TRBD2. The CDR3 runs to 15 residues. Germline CDR1 reads SEHNR; CDR2 reads FQNEAQ (reference sequence). V trimming: 4 bases; J trimming: 5 bases; junction bases outside the gene matches: 8. CDR3 loop: CASSSMAGLNNEQFF. The CDR3 nucleotides read TGTGCCAGCAGCTCCATGGCGGGACTAAACAATGAGCAGTTCTTC.

The genes are TRBV6-5 and TRBJ2-7; TRBD1 might be the D (6 bases). The CDR3 loop spans 16 amino acids. V gave up 2 bases and J gave up 6 bases, with 20 bases separating them. Germline V gene sequence: CDR1 MNHEY, CDR2 SVGAGI. The chain's CDR3 is CASSYGPDSRFGEQYF. CDR3 sequence (DNA): TGTGCCAGCAGTTACGGTCCGGACAGCCGTTTTGGCGAGCAGTACTTC.

This sequence joins TRBV28 and TRBJ2-1, with TRBD2 as a possible D gene (7 bases). V was cut by 2 bases and J by 6 bases, with 14 bases left in between. The CDR3 runs 15 residues. Germline values: CDR1 MDHEN, CDR2 SYDVKM. The CDR3 sequence: CASSLGGGHPNEQFF. In DNA, the CDR3 is TGTGCCAGCAGTTTAGGGGGGGGGCACCCCAATGAGCAGTTCTTC.

The chain couples TRBV9 to TRBJ2-3; 10 bases map to TRBD2. There are 18 residues in the CDR3. The V gene end was trimmed by 4 bases and the J gene end by 2 bases; junction bases not matched to a gene: 13. In germline, CDR1 is SGDLS, CDR2 YYNGEE. The CDR3 sequence is CASSLKRGGAIYTDTQYF. CDR3 sequence (DNA): TGTGCCAGCAGCCTCAAGCGGGGGGGTGCTATTTACACAGATACGCAGTATTTT.

The rearrangement links TRBV4-2 to TRBJ2-1, with D unresolved. The CDR3 length is 14 residues. The V gene lost 1 base and the J gene lost 3 bases, with 7 bases spanning the gap. CDR1 LGHNA and CDR2 YNFKEQ come from the germline V gene. CDR3 protein: CASSQGLVYNEQFF. In DNA, the CDR3 is TGTGCCAGCAGCCAAGGGCTAGTCTACAATGAGCAGTTCTTC.

The CDR3 is CASSLGGAGRAYGYTF. The CDR3 region has the DNA TGTGCCAGCAGCCTAGGGGGCGCGGGCCGGGCCTATGGCTACACCTTC. The genes are TRBV25-1 and TRBJ1-2; TRBD1 matches 7 bases. CDR1 and CDR2 from the germline V gene are MGHDK and SYGVNS. The CDR3 runs to 16 residues. The ends lost 6 bases at V and 4 bases at J; junction bases unmatched: 14.

The DNA for the CDR3 is TGTGCCAGTAGTATTCCCGGGACAGGGACGGCAGATACGCAGTATTTT. This translates into CASSIPGTGTADTQYF. The chain has TRBV19 and TRBJ2-3, with 9 nucleotides matching TRBD1. The trim removed 3 bases at V and 4 bases at J, leaving 8 bases unmatched. This CDR3 has 16 residues. The V gene's germline CDR1 is LNHDA and CDR2 SQIVND (reference sequence).